One sample yielded the 14 T cell receptor beta chains listed below, sequenced in a study of monozygotic twins with inflammatory bowel disease. TCRdb re-called the 5' RACE reads and shows each CDR3 protein once, DNA omitted. Its listing shows under 150,000 distinct CDR3 sequences. Specimen: blood. The receptors come from a human donor with ulcerative colitis or Crohn's disease, or a healthy co-twin of an affected twin (not recorded which).

The J gene is TRBJ2-6, the V gene TRBV29-1. The CDR3 runs 16 residues. Germline V gene lookup returns CDR1 SQVTM and CDR2 ANQGSEA. CDR3 residues: CSVEDSGGSGANVLTF.

This clonotype is medium-sized by frequency. The chain employs TRBV5-1 and TRBJ1-1; TCRdb's assignment of TRBD1 cannot be checked, as there is no DNA. The CDR3 contains 14 residues. Germline values: CDR1 SGHRS, CDR2 YFSETQ. CDR3: CASSLDGANTEAFF.

V usage is TRBV20-1 and J usage is TRBJ2-5. CDR3 length: 13 residues. Germline CDR1 reads DFQATT; CDR2 reads SNEGSKA (reference sequence). The CDR3 spells CSAPRDNGETQYF.

The chain joins TRBV7-3 to TRBJ1-4; TCRdb's assignment of TRBD1 cannot be checked, as there is no DNA. This CDR3 is 16 amino acids long. Germline CDR1 reads SGHTA; CDR2 reads FQGTGA. The CDR3 loop reads CASSLRGTATNEKLFF.

The chain is built from TRBV12-3 or TRBV12-4 and TRBJ1-2; the D call from TCRdb, TRBD1, cannot be confirmed without DNA. The CDR3 is made up of 15 amino acids. The CDR3 sequence is CASSFLPRGNYGYTF.

The chain uses TRBV6-5 and TRBJ1-2. The CDR3 has 14 amino acids. The germline CDR1 and CDR2 sequences are MNHEY and SVGAGI. The CDR3 reads CASSYSFQNYGYTF.

The CDR3 is CASSMNRYSTDTQYF. The chain combines TRBV28 with TRBJ2-3. The germline V gene encodes CDR1 MDHEN and CDR2 SYDVKM. This CDR3 has 15 amino acids.

The chain recombines TRBV20-1 with TRBJ2-7; the D call of TRBD1 rests on TCRdb alone, since no DNA is present to check it. From germline, CDR1 is DFQATT and CDR2 SNEGSKA (reference sequence). The CDR3 runs to 15 residues. CDR3 region: CSARRLRDWGLEQYF.

The chain joins TRBV5-1 to TRBJ1-1; TCRdb reports TRBD1, a call that lacks DNA to check it against. CDR1 and CDR2 from the germline V gene are SGHRS and YFSETQ. The CDR3 is 15 residues long. CDR3 region: CASSPYGQGDTEAFF.

This chain uses TRBV5-6 with TRBJ2-7; the D call of TRBD1 rests on TCRdb alone, since no DNA is present to check it. There are 15 residues in the CDR3. Per the germline V gene, CDR1 is SGHDT and CDR2 is YYEEEE. The CDR3 loop is CASSHSRDISYERYF.

The gene calls are TRBV20-1 and TRBJ1-5; TCRdb's D call, TRBD1, is unchecked because there is no DNA. Germline V gene data show CDR1 as DFQATT and CDR2 as SNEGSKA (reference sequence). The CDR3 is made up of 14 amino acids. This CDR3 is CSATSDSTDQPQHF.

This rearrangement joins TRBV20-1 to TRBJ2-7; the D call of TRBD2 rests on TCRdb alone, since no DNA is present to check it. Germline-derived CDR1 and CDR2 are DFQATT and SNEGSKA (reference sequence). The CDR3 loop spans 12 amino acids. CDR3: CSARDIGPEQYF.

The chain has TRBV4-3 and TRBJ1-4. The CDR3 consists of 17 residues. Germline V gene data show CDR1 as LGHNA and CDR2 as YSLEER. The CDR3 protein is CASSQGITLSGSVGLFF.

The CDR3 reads CASSFARAGELFF. The chain joins TRBV27 to TRBJ2-2; TCRdb's assignment of TRBD1 cannot be checked, as there is no DNA. Germline loops: CDR1 MNHEY, CDR2 SMNVEV (reference sequence). The CDR3 length is 13 residues.